The 26 T cell receptor beta chains presented below share a single source sample, sequenced in a study of T cells expressing NK-cell markers. TCRdb re-called the 5' RACE reads, yielding one record per CDR3 amino acid sequence without DNA. The sample includes about 460,000 distinct CDR3 sequences. Sequenced material: blood T cells: a sorted CD56 or NKG2C T cell subset, CD4+ or CD8+ T cells, or bulk PBMC T cells (not recorded which). The origin of the receptors is a woman in her forties or fifties in good health.

The rearrangement joins TRBV24-1 to TRBJ2-2. This CDR3 region has 13 residues. Germline V gives CDR1 KGHDR, CDR2 SFDVKD. This CDR3 reads CATSDSPTGELFF.

CDR3 in amino acids: CASSQDPGGHNTDTQYF. The V gene is TRBV4-1, the J gene TRBJ2-3; the TCRdb call, TRBD2, lacks DNA for checking. The CDR3 runs to 17 residues. Germline V lookup: CDR1 MGHRA, CDR2 YSYEKL.

The chain recombines TRBV29-1 with TRBJ2-6. CDR3 length equals 14 residues. Germline V CDR1 and CDR2: SQVTM, ANQGSEA. The CDR3 loop is CSVESSGGANVLTF.

The rearrangement joins TRBV20-1 to TRBJ2-5; TCRdb lists TRBD2, though no DNA is available to test this call. CDR3 length: 17 residues. The germline V gene encodes CDR1 DFQATT and CDR2 SNEGSKA (reference sequence). CDR3 sequence reads: CSAEGTSGKGRSETQYF.

This rearrangement joins TRBV12-3 or TRBV12-4 to TRBJ2-1; TCRdb's D gene call, TRBD2, goes unchecked for lack of DNA. CDR3 length equals 15 residues. CDR3 in amino acids: CASSHGLAGSNEQFF.

The chain employs TRBV6-1 and TRBJ2-3; TCRdb outputs TRBD2, but without DNA this stays unchecked. CDR3 length: 16 residues. Germline loops: CDR1 MNHNS, CDR2 SASEGT. The CDR3 here is CASSGGASGRTDTQYF.

This chain uses TRBV4-1 with TRBJ2-3. The CDR3 is made up of 14 amino acids. CDR1 and CDR2 from the germline V gene are MGHRA and YSYEKL. CDR3 in amino acids: CASSQEAVTDTQYF.

The chain has TRBV14 and TRBJ2-5; TCRdb's D call of TRBD1 is untestable without DNA. The CDR3 is 16 amino acids. Germline V gene data show CDR1 as SGHDN and CDR2 as FVKESK. This CDR3 is CASSQDARGREETQYF. The full variable domain, completed using reference TRBV14 and TRBJ2-5, is EAGVTQFPSHSVIEKGQTVTLRCDPISGHDNLYWYRRVMGKEIKFLLHFVKESKQDESGMPNNRFLAERTGGTYSTLKVQPAELEDSGVYFCASSQDARGREETQYFGPGTRLLVL.

This rearrangement joins TRBV5-1 to TRBJ1-1. Germline CDR1 is SGHRS and CDR2 is YFSETQ. The CDR3 spans 13 residues. CDR3 in amino acids: CASRAEVGTEAFF.

The J gene is TRBJ2-7, the V gene TRBV12-3 or TRBV12-4; checking the TCRdb D call of TRBD2 is not possible without DNA. The CDR3 runs 15 residues. This chain's CDR3 is CASSENSVHPYEQYF.

The genes are TRBV11-2 and TRBJ2-1; absent DNA, TCRdb's TRBD2 call cannot be checked. The CDR3 is 16 residues long. Germline CDR1 and CDR2: SGHAT and FQNNGV. The CDR3 here is CASSSRGSGSYNEQFF. Drawing the rest from reference TRBV11-2 and TRBJ2-1, the complete variable domain is EAGVAQSPRYKIIEKRQSVAFWCNPISGHATLYWYQQILGQGPKLLIQFQNNGVVDDSQLPKDRFSAERLKGVDSTLKIQPAKLEDSAVYLCASSSRGSGSYNEQFFGPGTRLTVL.

The V and J genes are TRBV12-3 or TRBV12-4 and TRBJ1-1; TCRdb lists TRBD1, though no DNA is available to test this call. The length of the CDR3 is 12 residues. The chain's CDR3 is CASSLGASEAFF.

The CDR3 reads CASSGIRETQYF. J is TRBJ2-5 and V is TRBV4-1. Germline V CDR1 and CDR2: MGHRA, YSYEKL. The CDR3 totals 12 residues.

The genes are TRBV27 and TRBJ2-3; TCRdb names TRBD1, which stays unverified in the absence of DNA. From germline, CDR1 is MNHEY and CDR2 SMNVEV (reference sequence). The CDR3 length is 16 residues. CDR3 sequence: CASRRVSGAGTDTQYF.

The rearrangement links TRBV11-3 to TRBJ2-1; lacking DNA, the TRBD2 call made by TCRdb goes unchecked. CDR1 and CDR2 from the germline V gene are SGHNT and YENEEA. The CDR3 consists of 20 residues. The CDR3 sequence: CASSLASGTSGRPLRYEQFF.

The chain recombines TRBV29-1 with TRBJ2-7; as DNA is missing, the TRBD1 call by TCRdb cannot be tested. This CDR3 has 14 residues. CDR1 and CDR2 from the germline V gene are SQVTM and ANQGSEA. The chain's CDR3 is CSVVGGTGLYEQYF.

The chain recombines TRBV15 with TRBJ2-4; TCRdb's D call of TRBD1 is untestable without DNA. Germline V gene sequence: CDR1 LNHNV, CDR2 YYDKDF (reference sequence). This CDR3 is 15 amino acids long. CDR3 sequence: CATSRDKGQPDIQYF.

The chain uses TRBV4-1 and TRBJ1-1; the TCRdb D gene call, TRBD1, has no DNA to confirm it. Per the germline V gene, CDR1 is MGHRA and CDR2 is YSYEKL. The CDR3 sequence is 18 residues long. This CDR3 reads CASSQGAVVDRGIPEAFF.

This chain links TRBV12-3 or TRBV12-4 with TRBJ2-3. The CDR3 totals 13 residues. The CDR3 region is CASSLIRFHTQYF.

The chain combines TRBV20-1 with TRBJ1-3; TCRdb's D call of TRBD1 is untestable without DNA. There are 15 residues in the CDR3. CDR1 is DFQATT and CDR2 is SNEGSKA in the germline V gene (reference sequence). CDR3 loop: CSASGGGHSGNTIYF.

CDR3 residues: CASSLWRSSGANVLTF. The rearrangement joins TRBV27 to TRBJ2-6. Germline V gives CDR1 MNHEY, CDR2 SMNVEV (reference sequence). The CDR3 runs 16 residues.

The genes are TRBV12-3 or TRBV12-4 and TRBJ2-1. The CDR3 is 16 amino acids. CDR3 loop: CASRVGLGYTMSEQFF.

The chain carries TRBV12-3 or TRBV12-4 and TRBJ1-1. The CDR3 runs to 12 residues. The CDR3 reads CASTYGLAEAFF.

The genes are TRBV4-2 and TRBJ2-3. Germline V gives CDR1 LGHNA, CDR2 YNFKEQ. The CDR3 covers 16 residues. The CDR3 protein is CASSHLEGSSTDTQYF.

CDR3 amino acids: CASTLGSGTQYF. The V gene is TRBV12-3 or TRBV12-4, the J gene TRBJ2-3; without DNA, the TCRdb call of TRBD2 cannot be checked. The CDR3 extends over 12 amino acids.

The chain links TRBV29-1 to TRBJ1-1. This CDR3 is 12 amino acids long. The germline CDR1 and CDR2 sequences are SQVTM and ANQGSEA. The CDR3: CSVAQGSTEAFF.